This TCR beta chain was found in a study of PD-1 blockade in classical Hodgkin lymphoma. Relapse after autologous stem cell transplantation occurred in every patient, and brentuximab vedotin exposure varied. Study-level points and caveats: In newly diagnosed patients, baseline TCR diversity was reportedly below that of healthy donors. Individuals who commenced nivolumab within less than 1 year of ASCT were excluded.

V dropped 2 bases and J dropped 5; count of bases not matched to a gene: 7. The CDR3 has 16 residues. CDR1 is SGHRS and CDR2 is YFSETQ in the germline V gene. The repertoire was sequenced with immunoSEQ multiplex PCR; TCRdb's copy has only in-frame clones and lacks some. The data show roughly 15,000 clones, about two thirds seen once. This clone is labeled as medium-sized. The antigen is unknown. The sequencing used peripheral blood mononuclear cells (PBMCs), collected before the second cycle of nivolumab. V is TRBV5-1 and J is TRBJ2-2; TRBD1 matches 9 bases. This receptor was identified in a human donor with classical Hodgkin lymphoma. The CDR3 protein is CASSFSGTGTTGELFF. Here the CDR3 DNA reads TGCGCCAGCAGCTTCTCCGGGACAGGGACGACCGGGGAGCTGTTTTTT. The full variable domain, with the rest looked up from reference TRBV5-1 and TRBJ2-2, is KAGVTQTPRYLIKTRGQQVTLSCSPISGHRSVSWYQQTPGQGLQFLFEYFSETQRNKGNFPGRFSGRQFSNSRSEMNVSTLELGDSALYLCASSFSGTGTTGELFFGEGSRLTVL.